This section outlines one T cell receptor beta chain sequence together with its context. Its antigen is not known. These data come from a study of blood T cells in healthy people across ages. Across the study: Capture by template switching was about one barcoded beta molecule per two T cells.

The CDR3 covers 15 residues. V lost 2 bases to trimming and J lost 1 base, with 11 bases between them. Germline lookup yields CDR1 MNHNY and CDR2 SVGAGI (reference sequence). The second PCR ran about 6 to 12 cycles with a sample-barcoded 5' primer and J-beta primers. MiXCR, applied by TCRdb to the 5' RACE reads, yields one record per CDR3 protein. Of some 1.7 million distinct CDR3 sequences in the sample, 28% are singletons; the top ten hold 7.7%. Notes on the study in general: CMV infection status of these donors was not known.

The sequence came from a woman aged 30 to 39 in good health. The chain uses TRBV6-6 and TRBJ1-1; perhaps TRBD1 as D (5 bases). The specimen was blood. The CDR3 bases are TGTGCCAGCAGTTACGCCCGGGGGACGAACACTGAAGCTTTCTTT. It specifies CASSYARGTNTEAFF.